This T cell receptor beta chain emerged from a study of OX40 agonist ivuxolimab in advanced cancers. As for the study in general: In this cohort, patients received ivuxolimab, an agonistic anti-OX40 (CD134) antibody.

Assay used: immunoSEQ multiplex PCR; TCRdb lists only in-frame clones, some missing. Of about 100,000 clones in the sample, around 90% are singletons; the top ten hold 0.79%. Enrollment shut out patients with autoimmune disease history or systemic immunosuppression. The germline V gene encodes CDR1 SGHTA and CDR2 FQGNSA. Trimming pared 4 bases from V and 2 bases from J, leaving 12 bases between. The CDR3 covers 14 residues. The rearrangement joins TRBV7-2 to TRBJ2-7; D possibly corresponds to TRBD1 (5 bases). The sample here was CD4+ or CD8+ T cells sorted from blood, taken in a trial of the OX40 agonist ivuxolimab. The TCR originated in an adult with an advanced solid tumor such as melanoma, head and neck, liver or kidney cancer. CDR3 sequence reads: CASSYQPGTYEQYF. Written as DNA, the CDR3 is TGTGCCAGCAGCTACCAGCCAGGGACCTACGAGCAGTACTTC.